The 9 T cell receptor beta chains presented below share a single source sample, sequenced in a study of regulatory T cells in long-lasting Graves disease. Time point noted: newly diagnosed GD, antithyroid drugs for less than 3 months. The authors made the TCR library using RNA they extracted from PBMCs. Libraries of TCR beta came from iRepertoire HTBI primers plus Arm-PCR of CDR3 regions. TCRdb re-called the multiplex PCR reads through MiXCR, storing one row per CDR3 protein. The table lists more than 350,000 distinct CDR3 sequences, more than 12% of them singletons, with 16% in the top ten. This same sample was also part of a study on T cells in Graves' hyperthyroidism and ophthalmopathy.

The sample was peripheral blood mononuclear cells (PBMCs), taken at new diagnosis, from a patient treated with antithyroid drugs. These receptor sequences come from a woman under 40 with Graves disease.

This sequence joins TRBV28 and TRBJ1-3; D remains unclear. The germline V and J ends were trimmed by 1 base and 0 bases, with 1 base remaining between them. The CDR3 has 13 amino acids. Germline CDR1 MDHEN, CDR2 SYDVKM. This CDR3 reads CASSLFSGNTIYF. As DNA, the CDR3 is TGTGCCAGCAGTTTATTCTCTGGAAACACCATATATTTT.

The chain employs TRBV4-2 and TRBJ2-7; 12 nucleotides agree with TRBD2. Unmatched junction bases numbered 7, after V lost 0 bases and J lost 4 bases. This CDR3 is built from 17 residues. Per germline, CDR1 LGHNA and CDR2 YNFKEQ. CDR3 nucleotides: TGTGCCAGCAGCCAAGATCGTAGGACTAGCGGGATGTACGAGCAGTACTTC. Its protein is CASSQDRRTSGMYEQYF.

This clonotype has at least ten counts. V gene TRBV25-1 combines with J gene TRBJ2-7; TRBD1 agrees at 8 bases. The germline V gene has CDR1 MGHDK and CDR2 SYGVNS. J gave up 1 base and V 6 bases, and 11 bases lay outside the gene matches. CDR3 size: 16 residues. In nucleotides, the CDR3 is TGTGCCAGCAGCCGTTCGCTACAGGGGGATTCCTACGAGCAGTACTTC. Protein: CASSRSLQGDSYEQYF.

This rearrangement joins TRBV14 to TRBJ2-1; D is unresolved. V was shortened by 1 base and J by 7 bases, with 8 bases between the two germline ends. The CDR3 runs to 13 residues. CDR1 and CDR2 (germline): SGHDN, FVKESK. The CDR3 sequence is CASSQGLQNEQFF. The CDR3, as DNA: TGTGCCAGCAGCCAAGGGCTCCAAAATGAGCAGTTCTTC.

This clonotype was counted ten times or more. The chain couples TRBV3-1 to TRBJ1-2; D not resolved. V was pared by 4 bases and J by 3 bases, with 9 bases between. Germline values: CDR1 LGHDT, CDR2 YNNKEL (reference sequence). This CDR3 has 13 residues. CDR3 region: CASSPAGDYGYTF. The CDR3 DNA reads TGTGCCAGCAGCCCGGCCGGCGACTATGGCTACACCTTC.

This clonotype was seen repeatedly, ten times or more. This chain connects TRBV7-8 to TRBJ2-1; D tentatively reads TRBD1 or TRBD2 (6 bases each). With 1 base removed from V and 2 bases from J, the gap between germline ends came to 12 bases. Germline V lookup: CDR1 SGHVS, CDR2 FQNEAQ. The CDR3 length is 16 residues. As DNA, the CDR3 is TGTGCCAGCAGCTTAGGAGGGGGGCTTCCCTACAATGAGCAGTTCTTC. Amino acids: CASSLGGGLPYNEQFF.

This clonotype has ten or more counts. The chain recombines TRBV7-9 with TRBJ2-1, with 8 bases matching TRBD2. V lost 2 bases to trimming and J lost 8 bases; unmatched junction nucleotides: 8. The CDR3 totals 15 residues. Germline V gene sequence: CDR1 SEHNR, CDR2 FQNEAQ (reference sequence). As DNA, the CDR3 is TGTGCCAGCAGCTTAATTCCGGGAGGGTTGTATGAGCAGTTCTTC. Its translation: CASSLIPGGLYEQFF. The full variable domain, rest sourced from reference TRBV7-9 and TRBJ2-1, is DTGVSQNPRHKITKRGQNVTFRCDPISEHNRLYWYRQTLGQGPEFLTYFQNEAQLEKSRLLSDRFSAERPKGSFSTLEIQRTEQGDSAMYLCASSLIPGGLYEQFFGPGTRLTVL.

In its sample, this clonotype was seen many times. The chain combines TRBV20-1 with TRBJ2-1, with 10 bases aligning to TRBD2. The CDR3 is made up of 17 amino acids. Trimming cost V 0 bases and J 6 bases; bases outside gene matches: 11. Germline V CDR1 and CDR2: DFQATT, SNEGSKA (reference sequence). CDR3 sequence: CSARDYTRTSGTNEQFF. The CDR3 bases are TGCAGTGCTAGAGATTACACCCGAACTAGCGGGACCAATGAGCAGTTCTTC.

As DNA, the CDR3 is TGCAGTGCTAGAGGGGGACTAGCGGTTGGCAATGAGCAGTTCTTC. This codes for CSARGGLAVGNEQFF. This chain connects TRBV20-1 to TRBJ2-1; 11 bases are a match to TRBD2. Per the germline V gene, CDR1 is DFQATT and CDR2 is SNEGSKA (reference sequence). CDR3 length: 15 amino acids. Trimming took 1 base from V and 6 from J; bases not matched to a gene: 5.